This TCR beta chain was sequenced in a study of beta chain features in type 1 diabetes. Overall study: Cell yields, age and gender were similar between patients and healthy donors.

Sequenced material consisted of expressed TCRB transcripts (all of the isolated RNA was reverse transcribed). The repertoire was sequenced with immunoSEQ multiplex PCR; TCRdb's copy has only in-frame clones and lacks some. The repertoire holds nearly 250,000 clones, with roughly 15% as singletons. A remark on this clone: Antigen unknown.

Central memory, naive, regulatory and stem cell-like memory CD4+ cells were sorted by CD45RO/CCR7/CD25/CD127/CD95/CD27. The study, taken as a whole, reports: Shorter TCRB CDR3s, moderately but significantly so, marked every one of the four CD4+ subsets in Type 1 diabetes patients.

Trimming took 0 bases from V and 0 from J; bases not matched to a gene: 1. The CDR3 loop spans 16 amino acids. CDR1 SGDLS and CDR2 YYNGEE come from the germline V gene. Material for sequencing was naive CD4+ T cells from blood. The chain joins TRBV9 to TRBJ2-3; 10 nucleotides match TRBD2. This receptor was obtained from a woman in her forties in good health. The CDR3 DNA reads as TGTGCCAGCAGCGTAGTACTAGCGGGGAGCACAGATACGCAGTATTTT. Translated: CASSVVLAGSTDTQYF. Based on the CDR3 plus reference TRBV9 and TRBJ2-3, the full variable domain is DSGVTQTPKHLITATGQRVTLRCSPRSGDLSVYWYQQSLDQGLQFLIQYYNGEERAKGNILERFSAQQFPDLHSELNLSSLELGDSALYFCASSVVLAGSTDTQYFGPGTRLTVL.